These 10 T cell receptor beta chains came from one sample sequenced in a study of blood T cell repertoires in COVID-19. Only in-frame clones appear in the TCRdb table, and some are missing; sequencing was by immunoSEQ multiplex PCR. The sample yields approximately 170,000 clones, approximately 90% seen once. The sample comprised peripheral blood. The receptors were sampled from a young man with COVID-19, enrolled during active disease.

This clone was detected only once. The chain uses TRBV30 and TRBJ1-2, with TRBD1 matching over 9 bases. Germline loops: CDR1 GTSNPN, CDR2 SVGIG (reference sequence). The CDR3 is 12 amino acids. V gave up 8 bases and J gave up 4 bases; unmatched junction bases: 5. The CDR3 bases are TGTGCCGGACCACAGGGGGCCTATGGCTACACCTTC. Translation: CAGPQGAYGYTF.

The genes are TRBV7-2 and TRBJ2-2, with TRBD2 as a possible D gene (6 bases). The CDR3 consists of 18 residues. Trimming stripped 1 base from V and 0 bases from J, with 15 bases between. Germline CDR1 and CDR2: SGHTA and FQGNSA. The CDR3 DNA is TGTGCCAGCAGCTTAGAAGGTCGGCGCGGGGCGAACACCGGGGAGCTGTTTTTT. This codes for CASSLEGRRGANTGELFF.

The V call is TRBV5-8, the J call TRBJ2-7; a weak D match, TRBD2 (6 bases). The CDR3 is 13 amino acids. V dropped 4 bases and J dropped 3 bases, with 11 bases sitting between them. The germline V gene encodes CDR1 SGHTS and CDR2 YDEGEE. The CDR3 sequence is CASSGRHFYEQYF. CDR3 in DNA: TGTGCCAGCAGCGGGAGGCATTTCTACGAGCAGTACTTC.

The chain has TRBV28 and TRBJ1-5; 7 bases are shared with TRBD1. After removal of 5 bases from V and 2 bases from J, the junction contained 9 bases not matched to a gene. Germline CDR1 and CDR2: MDHEN and SYDVKM. This CDR3 comprises 16 residues. The CDR3 region is CASSPRQGSGNQPQHF. In DNA, the CDR3 is TGTGCCAGCAGTCCCCGACAGGGATCGGGCAATCAGCCCCAGCATTTT.

This chain uses TRBV27 with TRBJ2-7; the D gene is possibly TRBD1 (5 bases). Germline V CDR1 and CDR2: MNHEY, SMNVEV (reference sequence). Trimming pared 5 bases from V and 2 bases from J, leaving 10 bases between. The CDR3 spans 13 residues. CDR3 sequence: CASSPDRAYEQYF. The CDR3 region has the DNA TGTGCCAGCAGTCCCGACAGAGCCTACGAGCAGTACTTC.

Concerning this clone itself: Relative to the germline gene, one junction end is altered; a read error may explain this. J is TRBJ1-4 and V is TRBV30; a weak D match, TRBD1 (5 bases). CDR3 length: 13 amino acids. Germline loops: CDR1 GTSNPN, CDR2 SVGIG (reference sequence). Here the CDR3 reads CAWSKGDLGKLLF. The CDR3 DNA reads TGTGCCTGGAGTAAAGGGGATCTGGGGAAACTGCTTTTT.

For this clone: The junction departs from germline at one end; a sequencing error may be responsible. The rearrangement uses TRBV6-2 or TRBV6-3 and TRBJ1-5; no reliable D call. CDR1 MNHEY and CDR2 SVGEGT come from the germline V gene. CDR3 length equals 15 residues. The CDR3 DNA reads TGTGCCAGCAGTTACTCCGGCGGGTTGAATCAGCTCCAGCATTTT. Translating gives CASSYSGGLNQLQHF.

In this sample, this clone turned up a few times. The V and J genes are TRBV7-9 and TRBJ2-2; no clear D. Germline loops: CDR1 SEHNR, CDR2 FQNEAQ (reference sequence). The length of the CDR3 is 12 residues. With 11 bases removed from V and 3 bases from J, the gap between germline ends came to 10 bases. CDR3 in DNA: TGTGCCCGATGGCTTGACACCGGGGAGCTGTTTTTT. It is translated as CARWLDTGELFF.

Comments on this clone: The junction departs from the called germline gene at one end, perhaps through a read error. The chain uses TRBV19 and TRBJ1-4, with no clear D. CDR1 is LNHDA and CDR2 is SQIVND in the germline V gene (reference sequence). The CDR3 runs to 13 residues. The CDR3: CASSEETNEKLLF. The CDR3 coding sequence is TGTGCCAGTTCAGAAGAAACTAATGAAAAACTGCTTTTT.

The chain links TRBV7-8 to TRBJ1-2, with D perhaps TRBD1 (5 bases). There are 14 residues in the CDR3. Looked up from germline, CDR1 is SGHVS and CDR2 is FQNEAQ. The V and J ends lost 8 bases and 3 bases respectively, with 16 bases between them. This CDR3 reads CASGLGGRDYGYTF. As DNA, the CDR3 is TGTGCCAGCGGGCTTGGTGGCAGGGACTATGGCTACACCTTC.